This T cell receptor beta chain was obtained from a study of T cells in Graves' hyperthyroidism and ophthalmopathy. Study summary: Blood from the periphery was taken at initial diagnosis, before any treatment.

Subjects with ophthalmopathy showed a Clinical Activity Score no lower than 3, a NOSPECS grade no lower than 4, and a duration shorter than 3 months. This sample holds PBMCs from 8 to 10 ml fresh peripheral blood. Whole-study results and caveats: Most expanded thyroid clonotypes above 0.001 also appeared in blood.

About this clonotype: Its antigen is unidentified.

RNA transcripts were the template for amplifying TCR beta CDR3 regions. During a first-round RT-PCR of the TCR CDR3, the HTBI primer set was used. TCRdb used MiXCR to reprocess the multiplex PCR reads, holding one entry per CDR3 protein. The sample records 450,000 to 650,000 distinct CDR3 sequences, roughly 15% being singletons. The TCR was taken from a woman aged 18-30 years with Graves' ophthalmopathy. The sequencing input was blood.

The CDR3 sequence is CSARDTSGSTYEQYF. The DNA of the CDR3 is TGCAGTGCTAGGGATACTAGCGGGAGTACCTACGAGCAGTACTTC. The V call is TRBV20-1, the J call TRBJ2-7; TRBD2 matches 11 bases. Losses at the gene ends were 3 bases for V and 2 bases for J; bases not matched to a gene: 6. Germline CDR1 is DFQATT and CDR2 is SNEGSKA (reference sequence). The length of the CDR3 is 15 residues.